Sequencing of this T cell receptor (beta chain) was carried out in a study of cytomegalovirus exposure and HLA in healthy donors (dated by TCRdb to about 2017). With respect to the entire study: The 550 to 750 repertoires of the first cohort and the 110 or so validation repertoires were produced on the same platform, according to a later analysis. The study aimed to test whether cataloging public T cell receptors could reveal signatures of past pathogen exposure. Besides the first cohort of 550 to 750 subjects, a separate validation cohort made up of over a hundred different subjects was used. To predict cytomegalovirus infection status, the study combined high-throughput TCR immunosequencing, statistical association of individual TCRs with disease status, and machine learning.

This clone was detected only a few times. What antigen it recognizes has not been identified. Base quality data are lacking; no much larger clone is found one base away. Receptor libraries were prepared by the immunoSEQ multiplex PCR assay. In the paper's pipeline: To diagnose cytomegalovirus status from the catalog of TCR beta chain sequences, a statistical classification framework was built. The table was pulled from immuneACCESS by TCRdb, which kept in-frame rearrangements only. Such tables lose some clones; where checked, under half of the loss comes from unresolved V genes, and the rest has no known cause. V, J and clone size were drawn from that table, and D and trimming were deduced from the DNA. The sample table shows 56,000 or so clones, and over 85% are seen once. Together, the top ten hold 1.1% of the sample. The donors were included in the validation cohort of 100 to 150 subjects, a group kept apart from the roughly 610-subject first cohort.

Study-wide conclusions, independent of this receptor: Subsequent analysis determined that TCRs grouped into clusters in the first cohort also showed a tendency toward co-occurrence across the 120 or so validation repertoires, and about 94% of cluster scores exceeded 0. Most TCR sequences were seen in very few donors, while some public TCRs were found in many individuals. In the study, approximately 160 TCR beta chains were listed as associated with cytomegalovirus. Three of the identified cytomegalovirus-associated TCR beta chains were confirmed in vitro to be specific for cytomegalovirus antigens. A later analysis lacked HLA typing for the validation cohort, so it scored co-occurrence in that cohort across all 130 or so repertoires. The classifier was reported to diagnose cytomegalovirus status with high specificity and sensitivity in both the original and validation cohorts. It was suggested by the authors that the approach could potentially be generalized to other disease states and immunological phenotypes.

Measured from the cysteine to the phenylalanine, the CDR3 is 14 residues long. Only the CDR3 part of the read is kept: 42 bases, read in frame from the first base. For CDR1 and CDR2, the germline V gene lists SGHRS and YFSETQ. V and J are truncated by 1 base and 4 bases respectively, leaving an intervening sequence of 11 bases. Sequencing used PBMCs. Recombination connected TRBV5-1 to TRBJ1-1; TRBD1 is perhaps the D gene, given 5 matching bases. This TCR was recovered from a man aged 18 to 35 in good health and CMV-seronegative. At the DNA level, the sequence is TGCGCCAGCAGCTTGATCCAGGGTGGCACTGAAGCTTTCTTT. Its product reads: CASSLIQGGTEAFF.